Following are 13 T cell receptor beta chains from one sample sequenced in a study of glioma-infiltrating T cells. The iRepertoire nested amplicon-rescue multiplex PCR amplified TCR alpha and beta CDR3s from RNA. Using its own MiXCR run on the multiplex PCR reads, TCRdb lists one record per CDR3 protein. The top ten hold about 11% of the sample, which has fewer than 500,000 distinct CDR3 sequences, less than 50% seen once. Sequenced: glioma tissue, nonneoplastic brain tissue, or PBMCs (not recorded which). Receptors originate from a human donor with low-grade glioma or glioblastoma, undergoing nonglioma brain surgery, or in good health (not recorded which).

A note on this clonotype: An end of the junction does not agree with germline; a read error may underlie this. The genes are TRBV29-1 and TRBJ2-3; no firm D call. CDR1 and CDR2 (germline): SQVTM, ANQGSEA. The CDR3 is 16 residues long. CDR3 region: CSVEYLGFYSTDTQYF. The CDR3 DNA reads as TGCAGTGTTGAATATCTAGGCTTTTATTCAACAGATACGCAGTATTTT.

This chain uses TRBV28 with TRBJ2-4, with D possibly being TRBD2 (5 bases). Per germline, CDR1 MDHEN and CDR2 SYDVKM. The CDR3 spans 13 residues. V was trimmed by 2 bases and J by 7 bases, leaving 9 bases between them. The CDR3 nucleotides read TGTGCCAGCAGTTTAGCTAGCCGCAACATTCAGTACTTC. Its protein is CASSLASRNIQYF.

This clonotype turned up a few times. V and J are TRBV12-3 or TRBV12-4 and TRBJ2-7; D is undetermined. The CDR3 is 14 residues long. Trimming shortened V by 3 bases and J by 0 bases, and 9 bases separated the two germline ends. The CDR3 reads CASSLFAASYEQYF. CDR3 bases: TGTGCCAGCAGTTTGTTCGCAGCCTCCTACGAGCAGTACTTC.

For this clonotype: A read error may produce the germline difference seen at one junction end. V and J are TRBV2 and TRBJ1-4; a weak D match, TRBD1 (5 bases). The CDR3 loop spans 13 amino acids. Germline V gene data show CDR1 as SNHLY and CDR2 as FYNNEI. In nucleotides, the CDR3 is TGTGCCAGCGGCAGGGTGGTTAATGACAAACTGTTTTTT. This sequence encodes CASGRVVNDKLFF.

In its sample, this clonotype was seen many times. V usage is TRBV6-2 or TRBV6-3 and J usage is TRBJ2-1, with 8 bases identical to TRBD2. There are 19 residues in the CDR3. The V and J ends lost 2 bases and 2 bases, in that order; junction bases with no gene match: 14. CDR1 is MNHEY and CDR2 is SVGEGT in the germline V gene. The CDR3 region is CASSYGGLSGRRAYNEQFF. CDR3 nucleotide sequence: TGTGCCAGCAGTTACGGGGGTCTGAGCGGGAGACGCGCCTACAATGAGCAGTTCTTC.

The chain uses TRBV7-9 and TRBJ1-2, with D hard to call. The CDR3 totals 13 residues. The V gene lost 5 bases and the J gene lost 4 bases, with 11 bases spanning the gap. Germline V lookup: CDR1 SEHNR, CDR2 FQNEAQ (reference sequence). The DNA for the CDR3 is TGTGCCAGCAGCGCGAATTCGCTCTATGGCTACACCTTC. Its translation: CASSANSLYGYTF. The full variable domain, in which reference TRBV7-9 and TRBJ1-2 provide the parts outside the CDR3, is DTGVSQNPRHKITKRGQNVTFRCDPISEHNRLYWYRQTLGQGPEFLTYFQNEAQLEKSRLLSDRFSAERPKGSFSTLEIQRTEQGDSAMYLCASSANSLYGYTFGSGTRLTVV.

This clonotype was observed many times. The chain links TRBV4-2 to TRBJ2-1; the D gene is possibly TRBD1 (6 bases). CDR3 length: 15 residues. Germline V gene lookup returns CDR1 LGHNA and CDR2 YNFKEQ. V shed 1 base and J shed 1 base, with 8 bases lying between them. In DNA, the CDR3 is TGTGCCAGCAGCCAAGTACAGGGTTCCTACAATGAGCAGTTCTTC. Encoded protein: CASSQVQGSYNEQFF.

The chain is built from TRBV5-5 and TRBJ2-7, with D uncertain. The CDR3 has 14 amino acids. V was shortened by 6 bases and J by 2 bases, with 15 bases between the two germline ends. The V gene's germline CDR1 is SGHKS and CDR2 YYEKEE (reference sequence). This chain's CDR3 is CASTPWPGTYEQYF. The CDR3, as DNA: TGTGCCAGCACCCCTTGGCCAGGAACCTACGAGCAGTACTTC.

This clonotype was seen once. The rearrangement links TRBV4-2 to TRBJ2-7; D is possibly TRBD2 (6 bases). V lost 4 bases, J lost 5 bases, and 18 bases lay in between. CDR3 length equals 15 residues. The germline V gene has CDR1 LGHNA and CDR2 YNFKEQ. CDR3 nucleotides: TGTGCCAGCAGCCGGGAGGATGGGGGTTCCCACGAGCAGTACTTC. Amino acid sequence: CASSREDGGSHEQYF.

The chain links TRBV27 to TRBJ2-2; D gene unclear. Looked up from germline, CDR1 is MNHEY and CDR2 is SMNVEV (reference sequence). V was trimmed by 6 bases and J by 4 bases, leaving 15 bases between them. The CDR3 runs to 15 residues. The CDR3 bases are TGTGCCAGCAGCCAAGATACCAGTTCCACCGGGGAGCTGTTTTTT. Protein sequence: CASSQDTSSTGELFF.

V usage is TRBV4-3 and J usage is TRBJ1-5; D not certain. Trimming shortened V by 5 bases and J by 6 bases, and 14 bases separated the two germline ends. CDR3 size: 14 residues. Germline V gene sequence: CDR1 LGHNA, CDR2 YSLEER. In DNA form, the CDR3 reads TGCGCCAGCAGCTTAGGTGGGCACGGTCAGCCCCAGCATTTT. It yields the protein CASSLGGHGQPQHF.

Concerning this clonotype: A read error is possible here, since a much larger clone lies one base away. This chain links TRBV6-6 with TRBJ1-2; D is uncertain. The CDR3 consists of 15 residues. Germline V gene sequence: CDR1 MNHNY, CDR2 SVGAGI (reference sequence). CDR3: CASSYVYKANCGYTF. The CDR3 DNA reads as TGTGCCAGCAGTTACGTGTACAAAGCTAACTGTGGCTACACCTTC.

The chain recombines TRBV29-1 with TRBJ2-3, with 8 bases aligning to TRBD2. J gave up 6 bases and V 6 bases, and 5 bases lay outside the gene matches. CDR1 is SQVTM, CDR2 ANQGSEA, per germline. The CDR3 totals 12 residues. CDR3 region: CSVGRLADTQYF. In DNA form, the CDR3 reads TGCAGCGTGGGCCGACTAGCGGATACGCAGTATTTT.